This T cell receptor (beta chain) was recovered during a study of T cells expressing NK-cell markers. As for the study in general: Repertoire data for TCR beta were derived from sorted T cells (CD3+CD56+NKG2C+, CD3+CD56+NKG2C- and CD3+CD56-NKG2C+).

The CDR3 extends over 16 amino acids. Germline V gives CDR1 ENHRY, CDR2 SYGVKD. TCRdb reprocessed the 5' RACE reads and stores each CDR3 protein as one record, lacking DNA. This sample contains about 550,000 distinct CDR3 sequences. The sequenced material came from blood T cells: a sorted CD56 or NKG2C T cell subset, CD4+ or CD8+ T cells, or bulk PBMC T cells (not recorded which). V usage is TRBV10-3 and J usage is TRBJ2-1; TCRdb reports TRBD2, a call that lacks DNA to check it against. The receptor comes from a man younger than 30 in good health. This chain's CDR3 is CATMDHGTSGIDEQFF.